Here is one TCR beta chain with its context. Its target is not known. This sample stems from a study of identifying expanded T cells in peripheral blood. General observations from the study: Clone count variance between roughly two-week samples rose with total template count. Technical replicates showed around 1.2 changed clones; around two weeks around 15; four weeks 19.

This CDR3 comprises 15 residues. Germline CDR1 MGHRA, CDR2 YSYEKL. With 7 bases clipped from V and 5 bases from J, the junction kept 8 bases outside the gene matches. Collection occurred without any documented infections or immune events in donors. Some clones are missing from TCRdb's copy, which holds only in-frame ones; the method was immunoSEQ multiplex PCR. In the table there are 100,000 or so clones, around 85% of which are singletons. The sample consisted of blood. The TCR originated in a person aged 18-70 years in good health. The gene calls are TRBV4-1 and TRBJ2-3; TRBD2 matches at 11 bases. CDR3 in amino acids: CASKLAGASLDTQYF. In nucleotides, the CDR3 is TGCGCCAGCAAACTAGCGGGGGCGTCTTTAGATACGCAGTATTTT.